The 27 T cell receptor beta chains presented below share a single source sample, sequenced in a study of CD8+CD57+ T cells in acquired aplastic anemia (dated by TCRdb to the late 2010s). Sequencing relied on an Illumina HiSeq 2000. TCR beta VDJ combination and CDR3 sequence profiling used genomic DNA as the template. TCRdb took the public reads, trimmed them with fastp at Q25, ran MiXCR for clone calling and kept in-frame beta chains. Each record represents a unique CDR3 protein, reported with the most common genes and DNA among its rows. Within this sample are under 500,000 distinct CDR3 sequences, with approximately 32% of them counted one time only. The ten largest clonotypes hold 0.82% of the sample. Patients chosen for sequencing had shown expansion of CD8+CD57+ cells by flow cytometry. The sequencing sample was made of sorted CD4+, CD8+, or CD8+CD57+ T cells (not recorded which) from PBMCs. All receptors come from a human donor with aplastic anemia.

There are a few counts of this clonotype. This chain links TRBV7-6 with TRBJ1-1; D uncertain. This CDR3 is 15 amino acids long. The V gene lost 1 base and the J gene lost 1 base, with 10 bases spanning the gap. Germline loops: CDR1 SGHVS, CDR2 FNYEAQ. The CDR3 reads CASSLVDGKNTEAFF. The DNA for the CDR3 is TGTGCCAGCAGCTTAGTGGATGGCAAGAACACTGAAGCTTTCTTT.

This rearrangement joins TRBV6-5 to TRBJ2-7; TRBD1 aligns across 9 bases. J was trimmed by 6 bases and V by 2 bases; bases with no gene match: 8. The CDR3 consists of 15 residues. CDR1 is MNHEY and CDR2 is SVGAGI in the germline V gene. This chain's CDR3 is CASSYPTGGKGEQYF. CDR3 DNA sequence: TGTGCCAGCAGTTACCCGACAGGGGGTAAGGGCGAGCAGTACTTC.

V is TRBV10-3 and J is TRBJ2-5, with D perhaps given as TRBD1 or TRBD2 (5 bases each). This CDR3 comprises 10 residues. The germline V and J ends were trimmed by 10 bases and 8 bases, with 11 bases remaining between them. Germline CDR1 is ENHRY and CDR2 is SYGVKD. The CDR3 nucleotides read TGTGCCAACCTCCGGGACACCCAGTACTTC. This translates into CANLRDTQYF.

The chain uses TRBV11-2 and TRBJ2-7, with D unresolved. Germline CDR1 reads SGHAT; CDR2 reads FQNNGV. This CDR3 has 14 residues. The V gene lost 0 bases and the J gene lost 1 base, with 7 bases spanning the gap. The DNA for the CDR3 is TGTGCCAGCAGCTTAGAGGTCAGGTCCTACGAGCAGTACTTC. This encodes CASSLEVRSYEQYF.

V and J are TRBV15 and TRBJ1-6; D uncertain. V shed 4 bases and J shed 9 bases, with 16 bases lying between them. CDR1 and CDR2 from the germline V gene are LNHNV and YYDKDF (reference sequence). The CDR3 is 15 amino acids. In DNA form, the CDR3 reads TGTGCCACCAGCACCCCGGGAAGCAGAACTTCACCCCTCCACTTT. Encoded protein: CATSTPGSRTSPLHF. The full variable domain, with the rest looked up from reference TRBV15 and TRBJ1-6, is DAMVIQNPRYQVTQFGKPVTLSCSQTLNHNVMYWYQQKSSQAPKLLFHYYDKDFNNEADTPDNFQSRRPNTSFCFLDIRSPGLGDTAMYLCATSTPGSRTSPLHFGNGTRLTVT.

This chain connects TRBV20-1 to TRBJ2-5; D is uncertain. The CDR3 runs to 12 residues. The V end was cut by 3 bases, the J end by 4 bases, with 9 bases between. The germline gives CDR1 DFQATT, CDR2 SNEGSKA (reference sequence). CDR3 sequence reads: CSASPTRETQYF. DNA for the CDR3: TGCAGTGCTAGCCCAACGAGAGAGACCCAGTACTTC.

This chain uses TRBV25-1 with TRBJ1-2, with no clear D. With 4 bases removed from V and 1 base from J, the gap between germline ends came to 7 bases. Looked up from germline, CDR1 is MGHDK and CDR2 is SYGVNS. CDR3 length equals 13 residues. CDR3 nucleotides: TGTGCCAGCAGTGTCTACCGTAACTATGGCTACACCTTC. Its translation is CASSVYRNYGYTF.

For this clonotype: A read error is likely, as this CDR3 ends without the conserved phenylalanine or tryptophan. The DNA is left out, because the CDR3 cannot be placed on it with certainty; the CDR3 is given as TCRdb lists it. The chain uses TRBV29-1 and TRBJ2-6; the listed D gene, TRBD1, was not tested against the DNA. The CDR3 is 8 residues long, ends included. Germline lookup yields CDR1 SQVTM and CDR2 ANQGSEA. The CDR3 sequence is CSVGGLTV.

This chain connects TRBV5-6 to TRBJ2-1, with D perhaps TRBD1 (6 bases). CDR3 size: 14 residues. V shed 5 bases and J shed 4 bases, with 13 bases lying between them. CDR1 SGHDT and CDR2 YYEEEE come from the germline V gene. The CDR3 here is CASRVIQGYNEQFF. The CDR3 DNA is TGTGCCAGCAGGGTGATACAGGGATACAATGAGCAGTTCTTC.

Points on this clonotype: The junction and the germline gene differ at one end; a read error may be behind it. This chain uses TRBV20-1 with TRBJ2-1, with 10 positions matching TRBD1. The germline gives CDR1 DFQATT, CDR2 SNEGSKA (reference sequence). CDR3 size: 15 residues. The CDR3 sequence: CSARTGGNLYNEQSF. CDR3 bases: TGCAGTGCCCGGACAGGGGGTAATCTCTACAATGAGCAGTCCTTC.

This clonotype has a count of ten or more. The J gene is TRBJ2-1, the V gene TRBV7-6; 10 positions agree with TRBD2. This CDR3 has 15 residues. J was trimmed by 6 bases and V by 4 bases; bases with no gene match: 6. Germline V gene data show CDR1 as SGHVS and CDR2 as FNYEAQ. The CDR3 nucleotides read TGTGCCAGCAGCTGGAAAGCGGGAGGGGGCAATGAGCAGTTCTTC. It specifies CASSWKAGGGNEQFF. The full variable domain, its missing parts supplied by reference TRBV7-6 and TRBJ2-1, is GAGVSQSPRYKVTKRGQDVALRCDPISGHVSLYWYRQALGQGPEFLTYFNYEAQQDKSGLPNDRFSAERPEGSISTLTIQRTEQRDSAMYRCASSWKAGGGNEQFFGPGTRLTVL.

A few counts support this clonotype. CDR3 nucleotides: TGCAGTGCTAGAGACCTGAGGACAGGGGGTAATGAAGCTTTCTTT. It encodes CSARDLRTGGNEAFF. The chain is built from TRBV20-1 and TRBJ1-1, with 10 bases identical to TRBD1. Germline CDR1 is DFQATT and CDR2 is SNEGSKA (reference sequence). V shed 0 bases and J 7 bases; nucleotides not matched to a gene: 8. The CDR3 runs to 15 residues.

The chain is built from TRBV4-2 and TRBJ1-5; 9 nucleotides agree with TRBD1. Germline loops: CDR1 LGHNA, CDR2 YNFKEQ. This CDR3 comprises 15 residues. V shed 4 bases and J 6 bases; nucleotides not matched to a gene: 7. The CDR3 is CASSPEGQGSQPQHF. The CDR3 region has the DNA TGTGCCAGCAGCCCCGAGGGACAGGGTAGTCAGCCCCAGCATTTT.

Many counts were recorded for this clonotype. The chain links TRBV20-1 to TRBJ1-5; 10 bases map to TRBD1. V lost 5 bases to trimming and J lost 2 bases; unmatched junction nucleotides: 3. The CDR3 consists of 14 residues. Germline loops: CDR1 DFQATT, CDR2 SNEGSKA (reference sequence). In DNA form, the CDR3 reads TGCAGTGCTCCCGGACAGGGGGGCAATCAGCCCCAGCATTTT. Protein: CSAPGQGGNQPQHF.

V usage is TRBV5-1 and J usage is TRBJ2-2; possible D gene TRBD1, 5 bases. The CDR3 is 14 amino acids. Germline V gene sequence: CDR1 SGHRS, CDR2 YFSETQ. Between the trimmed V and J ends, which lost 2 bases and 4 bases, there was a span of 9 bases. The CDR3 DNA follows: TGCGCCAGCAGCTTCACAGGAAGCACCGGGGAGCTGTTTTTT. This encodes CASSFTGSTGELFF.

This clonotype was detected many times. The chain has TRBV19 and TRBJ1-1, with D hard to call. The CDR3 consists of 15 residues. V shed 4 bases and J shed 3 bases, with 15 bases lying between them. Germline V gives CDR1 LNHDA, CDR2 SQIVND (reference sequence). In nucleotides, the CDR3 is TGTGCCAGTAGTACAGACCCCTTCCTCCACACTGAAGCTTTCTTT. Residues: CASSTDPFLHTEAFF.

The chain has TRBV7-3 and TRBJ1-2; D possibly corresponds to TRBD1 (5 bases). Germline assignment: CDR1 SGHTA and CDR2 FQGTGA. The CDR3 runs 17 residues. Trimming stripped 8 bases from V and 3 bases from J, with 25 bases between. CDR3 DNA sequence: TGTGCCAGCGGCGTAGGATACTTCGAGAGGGGAGACTATGGCTACACCTTC. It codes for CASGVGYFERGDYGYTF.

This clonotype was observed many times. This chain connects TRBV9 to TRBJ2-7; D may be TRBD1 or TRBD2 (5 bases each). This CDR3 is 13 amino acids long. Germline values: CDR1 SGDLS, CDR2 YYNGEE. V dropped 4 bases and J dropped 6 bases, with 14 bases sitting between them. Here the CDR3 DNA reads TGTGCCAGCAGCCCCGGGGCACGTACCGAGCAGTACTTC. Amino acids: CASSPGARTEQYF.

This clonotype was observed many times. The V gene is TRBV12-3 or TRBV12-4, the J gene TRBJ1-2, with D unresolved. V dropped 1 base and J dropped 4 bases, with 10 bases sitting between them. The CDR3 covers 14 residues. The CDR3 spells CASSLVGSLYGYTF. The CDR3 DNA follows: TGTGCCAGCAGTTTAGTTGGCTCCCTCTATGGCTACACCTTC.

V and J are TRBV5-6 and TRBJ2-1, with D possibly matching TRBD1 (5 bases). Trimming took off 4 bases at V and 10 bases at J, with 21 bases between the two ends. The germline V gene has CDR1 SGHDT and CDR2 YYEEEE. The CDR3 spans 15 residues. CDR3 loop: CASSPRTFRWGEQFF. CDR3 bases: TGTGCCAGCAGCCCTAGGACATTCCGGTGGGGCGAGCAGTTCTTC. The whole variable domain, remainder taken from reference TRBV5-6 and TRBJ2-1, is DAGVTQSPTHLIKTRGQQVTLRCSPKSGHDTVSWYQQALGQGPQFIFQYYEEEERQRGNFPDRFSGHQFPNYSSELNVNALLLGDSALYLCASSPRTFRWGEQFFGPGTRLTVL.

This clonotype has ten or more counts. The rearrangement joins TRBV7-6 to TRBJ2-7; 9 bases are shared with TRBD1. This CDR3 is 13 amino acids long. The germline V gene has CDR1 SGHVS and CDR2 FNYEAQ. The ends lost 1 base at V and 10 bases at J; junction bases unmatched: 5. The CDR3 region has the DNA TGTGCCAGCAGCTTAGACAGGGGGCGCAGCCAGTACTTC. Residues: CASSLDRGRSQYF.

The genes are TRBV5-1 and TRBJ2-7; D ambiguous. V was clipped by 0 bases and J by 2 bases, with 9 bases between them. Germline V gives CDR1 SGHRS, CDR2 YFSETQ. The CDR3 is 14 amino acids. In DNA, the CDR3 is TGCGCCAGCAGCTTGGGGACCGCCGCCTACGAGCAGTACTTC. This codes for CASSLGTAAYEQYF.

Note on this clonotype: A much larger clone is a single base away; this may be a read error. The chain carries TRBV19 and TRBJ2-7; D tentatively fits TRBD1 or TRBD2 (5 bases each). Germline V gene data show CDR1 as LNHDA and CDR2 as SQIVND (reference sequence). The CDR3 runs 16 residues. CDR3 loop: CASSRTRTLTSYERYF. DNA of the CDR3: TGTGCCAGTAGCCGGACAAGGACTCTTACCTCCTACGAGCGGTACTTC.

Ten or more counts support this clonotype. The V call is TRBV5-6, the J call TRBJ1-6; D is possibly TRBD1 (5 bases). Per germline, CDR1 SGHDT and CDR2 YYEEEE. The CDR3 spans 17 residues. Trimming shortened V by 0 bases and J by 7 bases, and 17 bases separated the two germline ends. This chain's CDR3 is CASSLDLAGRGNSPLHF. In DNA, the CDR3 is TGTGCCAGCAGCTTGGATCTGGCAGGGCGTGGCAATTCACCCCTCCACTTT. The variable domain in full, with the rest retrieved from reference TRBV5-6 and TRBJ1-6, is DAGVTQSPTHLIKTRGQQVTLRCSPKSGHDTVSWYQQALGQGPQFIFQYYEEEERQRGNFPDRFSGHQFPNYSSELNVNALLLGDSALYLCASSLDLAGRGNSPLHFGNGTRLTVT.

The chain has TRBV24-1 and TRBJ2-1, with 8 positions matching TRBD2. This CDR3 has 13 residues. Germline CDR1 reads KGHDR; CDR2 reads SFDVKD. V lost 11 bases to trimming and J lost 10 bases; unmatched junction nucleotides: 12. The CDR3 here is CASSGLPGGEQFF. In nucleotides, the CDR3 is TGTGCCAGCAGCGGACTCCCGGGGGGGGAGCAGTTCTTC.

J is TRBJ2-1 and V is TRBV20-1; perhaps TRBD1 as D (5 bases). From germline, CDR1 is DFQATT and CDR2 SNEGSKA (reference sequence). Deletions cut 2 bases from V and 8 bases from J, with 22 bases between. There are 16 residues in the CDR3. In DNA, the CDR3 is TGCAGTGCTAGACCAGCGACGACAGTTAGGATAGATGAGCAGTTCTTC. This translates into CSARPATTVRIDEQFF.

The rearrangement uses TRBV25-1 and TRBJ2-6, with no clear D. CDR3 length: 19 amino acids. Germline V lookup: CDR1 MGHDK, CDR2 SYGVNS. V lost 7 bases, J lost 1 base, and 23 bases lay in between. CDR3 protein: CASTPVLTAPVSGANVLTF. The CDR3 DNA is TGTGCCAGCACCCCAGTGCTTACAGCGCCGGTGTCTGGGGCCAACGTCCTGACTTTC.